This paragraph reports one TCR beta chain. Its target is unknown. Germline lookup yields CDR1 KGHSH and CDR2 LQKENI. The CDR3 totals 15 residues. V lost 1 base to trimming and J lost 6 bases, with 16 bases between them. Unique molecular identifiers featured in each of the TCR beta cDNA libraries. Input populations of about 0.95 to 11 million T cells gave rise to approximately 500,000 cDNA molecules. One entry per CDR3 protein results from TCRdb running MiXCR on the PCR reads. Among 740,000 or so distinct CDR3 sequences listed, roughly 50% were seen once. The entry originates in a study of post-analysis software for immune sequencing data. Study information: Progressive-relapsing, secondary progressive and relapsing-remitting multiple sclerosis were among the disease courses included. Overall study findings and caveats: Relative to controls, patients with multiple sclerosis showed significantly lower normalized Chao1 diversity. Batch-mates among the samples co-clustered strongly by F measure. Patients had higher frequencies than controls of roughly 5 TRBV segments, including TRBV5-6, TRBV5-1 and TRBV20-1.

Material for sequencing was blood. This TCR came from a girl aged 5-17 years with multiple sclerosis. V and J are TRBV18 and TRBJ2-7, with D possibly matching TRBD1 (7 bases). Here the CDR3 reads CASSPLQGGMGEQYF. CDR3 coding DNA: TGTGCCAGCTCACCACTCCAGGGGGGAATGGGCGAGCAGTACTTC.